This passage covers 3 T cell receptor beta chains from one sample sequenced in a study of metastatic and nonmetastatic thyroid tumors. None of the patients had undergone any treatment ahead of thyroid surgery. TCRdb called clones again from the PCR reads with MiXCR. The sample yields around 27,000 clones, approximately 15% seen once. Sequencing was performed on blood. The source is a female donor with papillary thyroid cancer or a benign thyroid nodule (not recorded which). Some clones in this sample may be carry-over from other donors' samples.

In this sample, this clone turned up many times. DNA for the CDR3: TGCAGCCCGAAGTGGGCTTGCGAGCAGTACTTC. Its translation is CSPKWACEQYF. V and J are TRBV20-1 and TRBJ2-7; D uncertain. The CDR3 has 11 residues. The germline gives CDR1 DFQATT, CDR2 SNEGSKA (reference sequence).

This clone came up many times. As DNA, the CDR3 is TGTGCCAGCAGTGAAGAAGGCCGGGAGCCCCAGCATTTT. It yields the protein CASSEEGREPQHF. The V gene is TRBV25-1, the J gene TRBJ1-5; D ambiguous. Germline assignment: CDR1 MGHDK and CDR2 SYGVNS. This CDR3 has 13 amino acids. V gave up 2 bases and J gave up 8 bases, with 10 bases separating them.

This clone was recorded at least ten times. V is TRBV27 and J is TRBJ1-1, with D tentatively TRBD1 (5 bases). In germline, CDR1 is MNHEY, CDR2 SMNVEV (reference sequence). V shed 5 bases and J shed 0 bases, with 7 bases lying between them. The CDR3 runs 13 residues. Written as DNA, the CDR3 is TGTGCCAGCAGTATGACAGTGAACACTGAAGCTTTCTTT. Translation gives CASSMTVNTEAFF.